This T cell receptor (beta chain) was recorded in a study of blood T cell repertoires in COVID-19. V was trimmed by 0 bases and J by 5 bases, leaving 10 bases between them. CDR3 length equals 14 residues. Germline CDR1 and CDR2: KGHSH and LQKENI. This table comes from immunoSEQ multiplex PCR, and its TCRdb copy is limited to in-frame clones, with some not included. Among 140,000 or so clones, just under 90% were seen once, and the ten largest hold under 9%. V and J are TRBV18 and TRBJ1-2; tentative D call: TRBD1 (5 bases). This clonotype was sampled from a woman between 50 and 59 years old with active or convalescent COVID-19. The source material was peripheral blood. CDR3 region: CASSPPGTGYGYTF. The CDR3 nucleotides are TGTGCCAGCTCACCACCGGGAACAGGATATGGCTACACCTTC.